This record covers a single T cell receptor (beta chain). The data belong to a study of blood T cell repertoires in COVID-19. Study summary: Specimens from acute and convalescent COVID-19 originated in the United States, Italy and Spain.

Original data processing: The authors estimated nucleated cell counts from reference gene primer amplification. Libraries were prepared by immunoSEQ multiplex PCR; TCRdb keeps only in-frame clonotypes and omits some of them. V, J and clone size were drawn from that table, and D and trimming were deduced from the DNA. The sample has approximately 99,000 clones, 80% to 85% seen once. This CDR3 has 12 amino acids. Germline values: CDR1 SGHRS, CDR2 YFSETQ. V was clipped by 0 bases and J by 10 bases, with 10 bases between them. This TCR was recovered from a man between 70 and 80 years old with active or convalescent COVID-19. The specimen sequenced was peripheral blood. This sequence joins TRBV5-1 and TRBJ1-1, with no clear D. This CDR3 reads CASSLAGEGAFF. In DNA, the CDR3 is TGCGCCAGCAGCTTGGCTGGGGAGGGAGCTTTCTTT.